Listed below are T cell receptor beta chains from one sample, sequenced in a study of CD8 T cells in ankylosing spondylitis. Via MiXCR, TCRdb re-called the 5' RACE reads, giving one row per CDR3 protein. The table records fewer than 200,000 distinct CDR3 sequences, about 17% of them present only once. Sample: blood, either unsorted or a sorted T cell fraction (not recorded which). These receptors all stem from a male donor with ankylosing spondylitis or in good health (not recorded which). The CDR3 runs from the conserved cysteine through the conserved F or W. The order of the fields is D gene, J gene, V gene, clone size, CDR3 DNA, CDR3 protein. The D gene is left open where the match is weak. Only some rows state a clone size, as once, few, many or a class for expanded clones.

>TRBD2|TRBJ2-1|TRBV6-4|few
TGTGCCAGCAGGACAATGCTAGCGGGGAGAAATGACAATGAGCAGTTCTTC
CASRTMLAGRNDNEQFF
>TRBD1|TRBJ2-3|TRBV28|many
TGTGCCAGCAGCGGACGGGACAGGGAGGCAGATACGCAGTATTTT
CASSGRDREADTQYF
>NA|TRBJ1-1|TRBV12-3/TRBV12-4|many
TGTGCCAGCAGTTTTTCAGGTCGGCCTGAAGCTTTCTTT
CASSFSGRPEAFF
>NA|TRBJ2-3|TRBV28|NA
TGTGCCAGCAGTTTGACAGGGACTAGCACAGATACGCAGTATTTT
CASSLTGTSTDTQYF
>NA|TRBJ1-2|TRBV5-1|many
TGCGCCAGCAGCTTGGTGCCAGAGAACTATGGCTACACCTTC
CASSLVPENYGYTF
>NA|TRBJ2-6|TRBV6-1|many
TGTGCCAGCAGTGAAGCGTTGGGGGGTGTGGTCTCTGGGGCCAACGTCCTGACTTTC
CASSEALGGVVSGANVLTF
>NA|TRBJ2-2|TRBV7-9|NA
TGTGCCAGCAGCGTAGGACAGTCCCTCGCCGGGGAGCTGTTTTTT
CASSVGQSLAGELFF
>NA|TRBJ1-2|TRBV9|NA
TGTGCCAGCAGCGTAGAACAGGGTAACTATGGCTACACCTTC
CASSVEQGNYGYTF
>NA|TRBJ2-7|TRBV29-1|few
TGCAGCGTACCGGGACGCAAGGGAGAGCAGTACTTC
CSVPGRKGEQYF
>NA|TRBJ2-7|TRBV20-1|many
TGCAGTGCTAGAGGCTTCTGGACCGTCTCCGAGGAAGAGCAGTACTTC
CSARGFWTVSEEEQYF
>TRBD2|TRBJ2-3|TRBV24-1|NA
TGTGCCACCAGTGGCCGCTTGGGTAGCGGGAGAGGGGCCTCTAGCACAGATACGCAGTATTTT
CATSGRLGSGRGASSTDTQYF
>NA|TRBJ2-1|TRBV29-1|few
TGCAGCGCAGCCAGAGGGTCCAATGAGCAGTTCTTC
CSAARGSNEQFF
>NA|TRBJ1-2|TRBV29-1|few
TGCAGCGTTTTCCAGGCCGAGAACTATGGCTACACCTTC
CSVFQAENYGYTF
>TRBD2|TRBJ2-1|TRBV6-5|NA
TGTGCCAGCAGTTACTCGCGGGGGGACAATGAGCAGTTCTTC
CASSYSRGDNEQFF
>NA|TRBJ1-1|TRBV2|few
TGTGCCAGCAGGCCTTTGACAGACTACATGAACACTGAAGCTTTCTTT
CASRPLTDYMNTEAFF
>NA|TRBJ1-1|TRBV7-6|few
TGTGCCAGCACCCCCGGCGGGAGTACTGAAGCTTTCTTT
CASTPGGSTEAFF
>TRBD2|TRBJ2-1|TRBV5-1|NA
TGCGCCAGCAGCCCGACTAGCTCGGGCTACAATGAGCAGTTCTTC
CASSPTSSGYNEQFF
>NA|TRBJ1-6|TRBV12-3/TRBV12-4|few
TGTGCCAGCAGTTCGATGACAGCCGATAATTCACCCCTCCACTTT
CASSSMTADNSPLHF
>NA|TRBJ2-5|TRBV19|few
TGTGCCAGTAGCGTGCCTCGAGAGACCCAGTACTTC
CASSVPRETQYF
>TRBD2|TRBJ2-1|TRBV28|NA
TGTGCCAGCCGAACCCCGACTAGCGGGATCCACAATGAGCAGTTCTTC
CASRTPTSGIHNEQFF
>NA|TRBJ2-2|TRBV12-5|NA
TGTGCTAGTGGGTTGGGATCCGGGGAGCTGTTTTTT
CASGLGSGELFF
>NA|TRBJ2-3|TRBV25-1|NA
TGTGCCAGCAGGTGGAGGGGCTCAGATACGCAGTATTTT
CASRWRGSDTQYF